The 20 T cell receptor beta chains presented below share a single source sample, sequenced in a study of blood T cell repertoires in COVID-19. Libraries were prepared by immunoSEQ multiplex PCR; TCRdb keeps only in-frame clonotypes and omits some of them. The profile shows under 200,000 clones, 87% of them singletons. The specimen was peripheral blood. The receptors originated from a man aged 18 to 29 with active or convalescent COVID-19.

The rearrangement uses TRBV7-2 and TRBJ1-2; TRBD1 might be the D (5 bases). The V gene's germline CDR1 is SGHTA and CDR2 FQGNSA. V was pared by 5 bases and J by 4 bases, with 11 bases between. This CDR3 is 13 amino acids long. The CDR3 DNA reads TGTGCCAGCAGCAGGGGATCTAGCTATGGCTACACCTTC. Translating gives CASSRGSSYGYTF.

The chain uses TRBV7-2 and TRBJ2-5; 9 bases fit TRBD2. Germline trimming cut 4 bases from V and 5 bases from J; bases unmatched to any gene: 11. CDR1 is SGHTA and CDR2 is FQGNSA in the germline V gene. The CDR3 runs 16 residues. CDR3 protein: CASSSESGTSWETQYF. CDR3 sequence (DNA): TGTGCCAGCAGCTCCGAGAGTGGGACTAGCTGGGAGACCCAGTACTTC.

The V call is TRBV19, the J call TRBJ2-1; 7 positions agree with TRBD2. CDR3 length: 14 amino acids. The trim removed 8 bases at V and 2 bases at J, leaving 6 bases unmatched. Germline V gene sequence: CDR1 LNHDA, CDR2 SQIVND (reference sequence). CDR3 sequence reads: CASSIAGAYNEQFF. CDR3 coding DNA: TGTGCCAGTTCCATAGCGGGCGCCTACAATGAGCAGTTCTTC. The variable domain in full, with the rest retrieved from reference TRBV19 and TRBJ2-1, is DGGITQSPKYLFRKEGQNVTLSCEQNLNHDAMYWYRQDPGQGLRLIYYSQIVNDFQKGDIAEGYSVSREKKESFPLTVTSAQKNPTAFYLCASSIAGAYNEQFFGPGTRLTVL.

The V call is TRBV28, the J call TRBJ1-1, with D uncertain. Between the trimmed V and J ends, which lost 6 bases and 3 bases, there was a span of 5 bases. Germline V gives CDR1 MDHEN, CDR2 SYDVKM. The CDR3 consists of 11 residues. The CDR3 sequence is CASSLYTEAFF. In DNA form, the CDR3 reads TGTGCCAGCAGCCTGTACACTGAAGCTTTCTTT.

J is TRBJ1-4 and V is TRBV3-1 (or the pseudogene TRBV3-2), with D perhaps TRBD1 (6 bases). V was shortened by 0 bases and J by 8 bases, with 10 bases between the two germline ends. This CDR3 is built from 14 residues. CDR1 and CDR2 from the germline V gene are LGHDT and YNNKEL (reference sequence). For the CDR3, the DNA is TGTGCCAGCAGCCAAGAGGGGGGGCTGGAAAAACTGTTTTTT. It yields the protein CASSQEGGLEKLFF.

The J gene is TRBJ1-6, the V gene TRBV28, with TRBD1 as a possible D gene (5 bases). The CDR3 extends over 14 amino acids. V lost 7 bases and J lost 6, with 13 bases in between. Per the germline V gene, CDR1 is MDHEN and CDR2 is SYDVKM. The CDR3 here is CASTSGTSNSPLHF. DNA for the CDR3: TGTGCCAGCACCTCCGGGACTTCTAATTCACCCCTCCACTTT.

This chain uses TRBV18 with TRBJ2-7; the D is unclear. Germline V CDR1 and CDR2: KGHSH, LQKENI. This CDR3 is built from 15 residues. The V gene lost 4 bases and the J gene lost 2 bases, with 15 bases spanning the gap. CDR3 in amino acids: CASSLRQAPAYEQYV. In nucleotides, the CDR3 is TGTGCCAGCTCACTACGCCAGGCGCCAGCCTACGAGCAGTACGTC.

V usage is TRBV24-1 and J usage is TRBJ2-1; 8 positions match TRBD1. There are 15 residues in the CDR3. Losses at the gene ends were 7 bases for V and 6 bases for J; bases not matched to a gene: 10. CDR1 is KGHDR and CDR2 is SFDVKD in the germline V gene. CDR3 residues: CATSPGTGAINEQFF. For the CDR3, the DNA is TGTGCCACCAGCCCCGGGACAGGAGCTATCAATGAGCAGTTCTTC.

V and J are TRBV30 and TRBJ2-1; no clear D. This CDR3 comprises 15 residues. Looked up from germline, CDR1 is GTSNPN and CDR2 is SVGIG (reference sequence). V lost 2 bases, J lost 10 bases, and 21 bases lay in between. The DNA of the CDR3 is TGTGCCTGGAGTTCCCCCCGCAGCTGGAGTCGGGAGCAGTTCTTC. Its protein is CAWSSPRSWSREQFF.

This clone was seen only a few times. This chain joins TRBV3-1 (or the pseudogene TRBV3-2) and TRBJ2-3, with 9 bases that match TRBD2. Germline assignment: CDR1 LGHDT and CDR2 YNNKEL (reference sequence). The V gene end was trimmed by 1 base and the J gene end by 2 bases; junction bases not matched to a gene: 1. This CDR3 is built from 15 residues. This CDR3 is CASSQGGGVTDTQYF. Written as DNA, the CDR3 is TGTGCCAGCAGCCAAGGCGGGGGGGTCACAGATACGCAGTATTTT.

V usage is TRBV11-1 and J usage is TRBJ2-7; TRBD1 is a possible D gene (5 bases). Trimming removed 4 bases from V and 4 bases from J, with 17 bases in between. The V gene's germline CDR1 is SGHAT and CDR2 FQDESV (reference sequence). CDR3 length equals 15 residues. The CDR3 DNA sequence: TGTGCCAGCAGCTCCCCCCCAGGGTATCATTACGAGCAGTACTTC. Encoded protein: CASSSPPGYHYEQYF. Together with reference TRBV11-1 and TRBJ2-7, the CDR3 gives the full variable domain: EAEVAQSPRYKITEKSQAVAFWCDPISGHATLYWYRQILGQGPELLVQFQDESVVDDSQLPKDRFSAERLKGVDSTLKIQPAELGDSAMYLCASSSPPGYHYEQYFGPGTRLTVT.

This chain connects TRBV6-5 to TRBJ1-6, with TRBD1 matching over 7 bases. Germline assignment: CDR1 MNHEY and CDR2 SVGAGI. The CDR3 consists of 15 residues. V lost 6 bases and J lost 4; bases outside the gene matches: 6. The CDR3 is CASREDRSYNSPLHF. The CDR3 region has the DNA TGTGCCAGCAGGGAGGACAGGTCTTATAATTCACCCCTCCACTTT.

Regarding this clone: Other DNA sequences within the sample encode an identical CDR3. The chain links TRBV19 to TRBJ1-1; D may be TRBD1 (6 bases). Trimming took 4 bases from V and 0 from J, leaving 9 bases between them. The CDR3 has 14 amino acids. Germline lookup yields CDR1 LNHDA and CDR2 SQIVND (reference sequence). The CDR3 sequence is CASSTRGMNTEAFF. Here the CDR3 DNA reads TGTGCCAGTAGTACCAGGGGAATGAACACTGAAGCTTTCTTT.

The chain is built from TRBV7-2 and TRBJ1-5; no definite D call. Trimming stripped 5 bases from V and 7 bases from J, with 12 bases between. CDR1 is SGHTA and CDR2 is FQGNSA in the germline V gene. The CDR3 runs to 13 residues. The CDR3 is CASSDTPGQPQHF. CDR3 bases: TGTGCCAGCAGCGATACCCCGGGACAGCCCCAGCATTTT.

The J gene is TRBJ1-1, the V gene TRBV28; D not certain. The length of the CDR3 is 15 residues. V dropped 3 bases and J dropped 1 base, with 12 bases sitting between them. Germline V CDR1 and CDR2: MDHEN, SYDVKM. The CDR3 protein is CASSFPYSENTEAFF. The CDR3 region has the DNA TGTGCCAGCAGTTTTCCCTACAGTGAGAACACTGAAGCTTTCTTT.

The chain joins TRBV7-2 to TRBJ1-2, with 7 bases fitting TRBD1. J was trimmed by 3 bases and V by 3 bases; bases with no gene match: 13. CDR1 is SGHTA, CDR2 FQGNSA, per germline. CDR3 length: 17 residues. Here the CDR3 reads CASSFFLSQGDYYGYTF. The CDR3 bases are TGTGCCAGCAGCTTTTTTTTGTCGCAGGGGGACTACTATGGCTACACCTTC.

The chain uses TRBV19 and TRBJ1-1, with TRBD1 matching 10 bases. CDR3 length: 14 amino acids. V gave up 4 bases and J gave up 4 bases; unmatched junction bases: 3. The germline CDR1 and CDR2 sequences are LNHDA and SQIVND (reference sequence). CDR3 DNA sequence: TGTGCCAGTAGTACGACAGGGGGCGGCACTGAAGCTTTCTTT. Translated, it gives CASSTTGGGTEAFF.

The V and J genes are TRBV3-1 (or the pseudogene TRBV3-2) and TRBJ2-7, with D uncertain. Trimming left V 4 bases short and J 3 bases short, with 10 bases between. Germline loops: CDR1 LGHDT, CDR2 YNNKEL (reference sequence). The length of the CDR3 is 13 residues. The CDR3 loop is CASSPTNLYEQYF. In DNA, the CDR3 is TGTGCCAGCAGCCCCACTAACCTCTACGAGCAGTACTTC.

The chain carries TRBV11-3 and TRBJ2-5, with TRBD2 matching over 7 bases. V gave up 1 base and J gave up 5 bases; unmatched junction bases: 4. Germline lookup yields CDR1 SGHNT and CDR2 YENEEA. This CDR3 is built from 14 residues. CDR3 nucleotides: TGTGCCAGCAGCTTAGGGGGGGGTTATGAGACCCAGTACTTC. As protein: CASSLGGGYETQYF.

A single count supports this clone. In DNA, the CDR3 is TGCGCCAGCAGCTTAGGACTAGCGGGAGGGGATGAGCAGTTCTTC. This gives the protein CASSLGLAGGDEQFF. The chain joins TRBV5-1 to TRBJ2-1, with 15 bases that match TRBD2. CDR1 is SGHRS and CDR2 is YFSETQ in the germline V gene. This CDR3 has 15 amino acids. J lost 8 bases, V lost 2 bases, and 2 bases had no gene match.